A single sample is the source of the 26 T cell receptor beta chains below, sequenced in a study of T cell clonotyping in hematopoietic cell transplantation. TCRdb's copy holds only in-frame clones and misses some; the assay was immunoSEQ multiplex PCR. The sample gives almost 5,000 clones, roughly 92% of which show up once; approximately 6.3% is in the top ten. The sequences come from PBMCs, collected 180 days after allogeneic stem cell transplant. The receptors here all came from a male patient aged 55 to 69 who had an allogeneic stem cell transplant from a related donor, so the T cells may come from the graft donor. Some clones in this sample may be carry-over from other donors' samples.

This clone has only one observation. The chain has TRBV2 and TRBJ1-5; 7 nucleotides match TRBD1. V gave up 8 bases and J gave up 10 bases; unmatched junction bases: 8. Germline V gene sequence: CDR1 SNHLY, CDR2 FYNNEI. The CDR3 runs 12 residues. The CDR3 is CASRDSLGPQHF. CDR3 nucleotides: TGTGCCAGCCGGGACAGTCTCGGTCCCCAGCATTTT.

The sample holds one count of this clone. The chain combines TRBV4-2 with TRBJ1-5; D call uncertain. V gave up 4 bases and J gave up 0 bases, with 16 bases separating them. The CDR3 loop spans 17 amino acids. The germline CDR1 and CDR2 sequences are LGHNA and YNFKEQ. CDR3 residues: CASSPPDCTVSNQPQHF. The CDR3 DNA reads as TGTGCCAGCAGCCCACCCGATTGCACAGTTAGCAATCAGCCCCAGCATTTT.

The rearrangement links TRBV6-1 to TRBJ2-7; D is uncertain. This CDR3 has 11 amino acids. Trimming took 8 bases from V and 2 from J, leaving 7 bases between them. Germline loops: CDR1 MNHNS, CDR2 SASEGT. Written as DNA, the CDR3 is TGTGCCAGCGCGTGGGCCTACGAGCAGTACTTC. Translation: CASAWAYEQYF.

This rearrangement joins TRBV6-5 to TRBJ2-7; 8 bases match TRBD1. Germline V gene data show CDR1 as MNHEY and CDR2 as SVGAGI. V lost 0 bases and J lost 5; bases outside the gene matches: 9. CDR3 length equals 16 residues. The CDR3 sequence is CASSYSGTGKRDEQYF. The DNA for the CDR3 is TGTGCCAGCAGTTACTCGGGGACAGGTAAAAGGGACGAGCAGTACTTC.

The chain combines TRBV28 with TRBJ2-2; TRBD1 agrees at 7 bases. The CDR3 runs 14 residues. Looked up from germline, CDR1 is MDHEN and CDR2 is SYDVKM. Trimming took 6 bases from V and 4 from J; bases not matched to a gene: 5. The CDR3 loop reads CASRRQGSTGELFF. The CDR3 nucleotides read TGTGCCAGCAGGAGACAGGGTTCCACCGGGGAGCTGTTTTTT.

The chain has TRBV6-5 and TRBJ2-1; 11 nucleotides line up with TRBD2. V dropped 2 bases and J dropped 5; count of bases not matched to a gene: 5. CDR1 is MNHEY and CDR2 is SVGAGI in the germline V gene. This CDR3 spans 16 amino acids. CDR3 residues: CASSYPGTSGNNEQFF. In DNA form, the CDR3 reads TGTGCCAGCAGTTACCCTGGGACTAGCGGAAACAATGAGCAGTTCTTC.

The V call is TRBV28, the J call TRBJ1-4; perhaps TRBD1 as D (6 bases). In germline, CDR1 is MDHEN, CDR2 SYDVKM. The CDR3 has 13 residues. Trimming cost V 5 bases and J 8 bases, with 12 bases left between them. The DNA of the CDR3 is TGTGCCAGCAGTCCTCGGGGGGGCGAAAAACTGTTTTTT. Protein sequence: CASSPRGGEKLFF. The variable domain in full, completed from reference TRBV28 and TRBJ1-4, reads DVKVTQSSRYLVKRTGEKVFLECVQDMDHENMFWYRQDPGLGLRLIYFSYDVKMKEKGDIPEGYSVSREKKERFSLILESASTNQTSMYLCASSPRGGEKLFFGSGTQLSVL.

The chain carries TRBV2 and TRBJ1-6; D is undetermined. Germline lookup yields CDR1 SNHLY and CDR2 FYNNEI. CDR3 length equals 14 residues. V was cut by 3 bases and J by 9 bases, with 12 bases left in between. CDR3 sequence reads: CASSDEGIISPLHF. Written as DNA, the CDR3 is TGTGCCAGCAGTGATGAGGGAATCATTTCACCCCTCCACTTT.

This rearrangement joins TRBV5-1 to TRBJ1-1; maybe TRBD1 (6 bases). Between the trimmed V and J ends, which lost 0 bases and 6 bases, there was a span of 15 bases. Per germline, CDR1 SGHRS and CDR2 YFSETQ. CDR3 length: 15 residues. The CDR3: CASSLGGGPSAEAFF. The CDR3 nucleotides are TGCGCCAGCAGCTTGGGAGGGGGGCCTAGCGCTGAAGCTTTCTTT.

The rearrangement joins TRBV7-9 to TRBJ1-2; weak D call: TRBD1 (5 bases). The CDR3 loop spans 12 amino acids. The germline gives CDR1 SEHNR, CDR2 FQNEAQ (reference sequence). V lost 5 bases and J lost 8, with 12 bases in between. CDR3 protein: CASSTRQRGYTF. Here the CDR3 DNA reads TGTGCCAGCAGCACTCGACAGAGAGGCTACACCTTC.

V usage is TRBV11-2 and J usage is TRBJ1-5, with D maybe TRBD1 (5 bases). The ends were cut back, 5 bases at V and 5 bases at J, with 13 bases in the middle. The CDR3 has 14 residues. Germline V CDR1 and CDR2: SGHAT, FQNNGV. The CDR3 here is CASSLLGGDQPQHF. The CDR3 DNA reads as TGTGCCAGCAGCCTCCTTGGAGGGGATCAGCCCCAGCATTTT.

This rearrangement joins TRBV9 to TRBJ2-2; tentatively, D is TRBD2 (5 bases). This CDR3 spans 14 amino acids. The germline CDR1 and CDR2 sequences are SGDLS and YYNGEE. With 2 bases removed from V and 4 bases from J, the gap between germline ends came to 9 bases. CDR3 region: CASSVGVGTGELFF. CDR3 coding DNA: TGTGCCAGCAGCGTCGGGGTTGGCACCGGGGAGCTGTTTTTT.

This clone has only one observation. The chain is built from TRBV29-1 and TRBJ1-2; possible D gene TRBD1, 5 bases. Between the trimmed V and J ends, which lost 4 bases and 4 bases, there was a span of 16 bases. This CDR3 comprises 14 residues. Germline CDR1 SQVTM, CDR2 ANQGSEA. Written as DNA, the CDR3 is TGCAGCGTTGCCCCAGGGTACACGACCTATGGCTACACCTTC. Translated, it gives CSVAPGYTTYGYTF.

This chain connects TRBV5-6 to TRBJ1-5; D unresolved. The germline V gene encodes CDR1 SGHDT and CDR2 YYEEEE. The CDR3 spans 14 residues. The ends were cut back, 0 bases at V and 5 bases at J, with 9 bases in the middle. CDR3 coding DNA: TGTGCCAGCAGCTTGGCGGATTCAGATCAGCCCCAGCATTTT. This sequence encodes CASSLADSDQPQHF.

The genes are TRBV10-3 and TRBJ2-3; either TRBD1 or TRBD2 may fit D (5 bases each). V lost 8 bases and J lost 6, with 9 bases in between. Germline V gene data show CDR1 as ENHRY and CDR2 as SYGVKD. The CDR3 is made up of 11 amino acids. The DNA of the CDR3 is TGTGCCATCGGCAGGGAGGATACGCAGTATTTT. It specifies CAIGREDTQYF.

The chain couples TRBV19 to TRBJ2-7; weak D call: TRBD2 (6 bases). The germline CDR1 and CDR2 sequences are LNHDA and SQIVND (reference sequence). This CDR3 is built from 15 residues. With 3 bases removed from V and 0 bases from J, the gap between germline ends came to 12 bases. The CDR3 region is CASSISGRSSYEQYF. DNA for the CDR3: TGTGCCAGTAGTATCTCAGGGAGGAGCTCCTACGAGCAGTACTTC.

V gene TRBV30 combines with J gene TRBJ1-2; D not resolved. Germline CDR1 is GTSNPN and CDR2 is SVGIG (reference sequence). The germline V and J ends were trimmed by 3 bases and 8 bases, with 10 bases remaining between them. CDR3 size: 11 residues. CDR3 protein: CAWREIGGYTF. The CDR3 DNA reads TGTGCCTGGAGAGAGATTGGCGGCTACACCTTC.

This rearrangement joins TRBV25-1 to TRBJ1-2; D unclear. This CDR3 comprises 15 residues. Trimming removed 3 bases from V and 4 bases from J, with 15 bases in between. Germline CDR1 MGHDK, CDR2 SYGVNS. CDR3 protein: CASSDPTDGIYGYTF. The CDR3 DNA sequence: TGTGCCAGCAGTGACCCCACGGACGGCATCTATGGCTACACCTTC.

CDR3 nucleotide sequence: TGTGCCAGCAGAGGGGGTTCAGGGTGGAACACTGAAGCTTTCTTT. Protein product: CASRGGSGWNTEAFF. The chain is built from TRBV6-5 and TRBJ1-1; the D gene is possibly TRBD1 (6 bases). The CDR3 contains 15 residues. Trimming took 6 bases from V and 1 from J, leaving 15 bases between them. Germline CDR1 reads MNHEY; CDR2 reads SVGAGI.

This clone has just a few counts. The rearrangement links TRBV15 to TRBJ1-1; 7 bases are shared with TRBD1. The ends lost 5 bases at V and 7 bases at J; junction bases unmatched: 7. Germline V gene sequence: CDR1 LNHNV, CDR2 YYDKDF (reference sequence). There are 13 residues in the CDR3. The CDR3 is CATSLDTGVEAFF. The DNA for the CDR3 is TGTGCCACCAGCCTTGATACAGGGGTTGAAGCTTTCTTT. Full variable domain (remainder filled in from reference TRBV15 and TRBJ1-1): DAMVIQNPRYQVTQFGKPVTLSCSQTLNHNVMYWYQQKSSQAPKLLFHYYDKDFNNEADTPDNFQSRRPNTSFCFLDIRSPGLGDTAMYLCATSLDTGVEAFFGQGTRLTVV.

The chain has TRBV30 and TRBJ2-7, with 10 bases that match TRBD1. The ends lost 2 bases at V and 4 bases at J; junction bases unmatched: 8. The CDR3 is made up of 15 amino acids. Germline CDR1 GTSNPN, CDR2 SVGIG (reference sequence). The CDR3 protein is CAWSQVDRGPYEQYF. The DNA for the CDR3 is TGTGCCTGGAGTCAGGTAGACAGGGGGCCTTACGAGCAGTACTTC.

This clone was recorded once. The chain recombines TRBV19 with TRBJ1-2, with TRBD1 as a possible D gene (5 bases). CDR3 length: 14 amino acids. Germline V gene sequence: CDR1 LNHDA, CDR2 SQIVND (reference sequence). V gave up 3 bases and J gave up 2 bases, with 10 bases separating them. CDR3 loop: CASSMLRGNYGYTF. The CDR3 nucleotides read TGTGCCAGTAGTATGCTTCGGGGGAACTATGGCTACACCTTC. Combining the CDR3 with reference TRBV19 and TRBJ1-2 gives the whole variable domain DGGITQSPKYLFRKEGQNVTLSCEQNLNHDAMYWYRQDPGQGLRLIYYSQIVNDFQKGDIAEGYSVSREKKESFPLTVTSAQKNPTAFYLCASSMLRGNYGYTFGSGTRLTVV.

The chain uses TRBV19 and TRBJ2-5, with D possibly being TRBD2 (6 bases). Per the germline V gene, CDR1 is LNHDA and CDR2 is SQIVND (reference sequence). Between the trimmed V and J ends, which lost 1 base and 2 bases, there was a span of 14 bases. The CDR3 spans 16 residues. CDR3 residues: CASSIVTGGGQETQYF. The CDR3 nucleotides read TGTGCCAGTAGTATAGTCACAGGAGGAGGGCAAGAGACCCAGTACTTC.

V usage is TRBV19 and J usage is TRBJ2-3; no clear D gene. The CDR3 length is 11 residues. The V end lost 5 bases, the J end lost 7 bases, and 7 bases lay between the germline ends. CDR1 is LNHDA and CDR2 is SQIVND in the germline V gene (reference sequence). The CDR3 is CASSYFHTQYF. The CDR3 DNA sequence: TGTGCCAGTAGTTATTTTCATACGCAGTATTTT.

In DNA form, the CDR3 reads TGTGCCAGCAGCTTAGCCGCAGGGAGAGCGGATGGCTACACCTTC. This translates into CASSLAAGRADGYTF. The chain carries TRBV7-8 and TRBJ1-2; tentative D call: TRBD1 (5 bases). With 0 bases removed from V and 6 bases from J, the gap between germline ends came to 14 bases. In germline, CDR1 is SGHVS, CDR2 FQNEAQ. The CDR3 consists of 15 residues.

This chain joins TRBV5-1 and TRBJ2-3; D unresolved. From germline, CDR1 is SGHRS and CDR2 YFSETQ. The CDR3 sequence is 14 residues long. Trimming took 4 bases from V and 2 from J, leaving 11 bases between them. The CDR3 coding sequence is TGCGCCAGCAGCCCGGAACCCACCACAGATACGCAGTATTTT. It codes for CASSPEPTTDTQYF.